This passage covers 21 T cell receptor beta chains from one sample sequenced in a study of cytomegalovirus exposure and HLA in healthy donors. PCR amplification relied on 60 Vbeta primers (plus 13 Jbeta primers). The table came from immunoSEQ multiplex PCR; TCRdb's copy has only in-frame clones and leaves some out. The table has nearly 200,000 clones, 65% to 85% seen once; the top ten hold roughly 0.095%. Sequencing used PBMCs. Receptors were obtained from a boy between 2 and 10 years old in good health and CMV-seronegative.

This CDR3 reads CASSLGGQNTEAFF. The CDR3 DNA follows: TGTGCCAGCAGCTTGGGGGGGCAGAACACTGAAGCTTTCTTT. The chain is built from TRBV7-9 and TRBJ1-1; a weak D match, TRBD1 (6 bases). The V and J ends lost 3 bases and 1 base respectively, with 9 bases between them. CDR1 is SEHNR and CDR2 is FQNEAQ in the germline V gene (reference sequence). CDR3 size: 14 residues.

The V and J genes are TRBV4-3 and TRBJ2-1, with 15 bases identical to TRBD2. This CDR3 is built from 17 residues. The germline CDR1 and CDR2 sequences are LGHNA and YSLEER. Germline trimming cut 1 base from V and 9 bases from J; bases unmatched to any gene: 7. CDR3 DNA: TGCGCCAGCAGCCAAGGGACTAGCGGGGGGGCGCTAGGTGAGCAGTTCTTC. Translation: CASSQGTSGGALGEQFF.

CDR3 sequence reads: CASSQVGSGGTYYGYTF. CDR3 coding DNA: TGCGCCAGCAGCCAAGTAGGGTCGGGGGGAACGTACTATGGCTACACCTTC. V and J are TRBV4-3 and TRBJ1-2, with a weak D call TRBD1 (5 bases). Germline V gene lookup returns CDR1 LGHNA and CDR2 YSLEER. The V end was cut by 1 base, the J end by 3 bases, with 18 bases between. The CDR3 runs to 17 residues.

The V and J genes are TRBV6-1 and TRBJ1-1, with D perhaps matching TRBD1 (5 bases). The CDR3 runs 14 residues. Germline V lookup: CDR1 MNHNS, CDR2 SASEGT. Trimming took off 3 bases at V and 4 bases at J, with 12 bases between the two ends. CDR3 amino acids: CASSEPGRGTEAFF. CDR3 nucleotide sequence: TGTGCCAGCAGTGAGCCAGGGCGGGGCACTGAAGCTTTCTTT.

This clone came up a few times. The CDR3 region is CASSVGLRGYNEQFF. As DNA, the CDR3 is TGTGCCAGCAGCGTAGGTCTCAGGGGCTACAATGAGCAGTTCTTC. V usage is TRBV9 and J usage is TRBJ2-1, with D possibly TRBD1 on 6 matching bases. The CDR3 length is 15 residues. In germline, CDR1 is SGDLS, CDR2 YYNGEE. Trimming took off 0 bases at V and 3 bases at J, with 10 bases between the two ends.

J is TRBJ1-4 and V is TRBV7-2, with 9 bases matching TRBD1. Germline V gene lookup returns CDR1 SGHTA and CDR2 FQGNSA. The CDR3 extends over 16 amino acids. After removal of 1 base from V and 4 bases from J, the junction contained 4 bases not matched to a gene. CDR3 nucleotide sequence: TGTGCCAGCAGCTTAGTGACGGGACAGGGTAATGAAAAACTGTTTTTT. Amino acids: CASSLVTGQGNEKLFF.

This clone has a handful of counts. This chain joins TRBV5-4 and TRBJ1-1; 7 bases fit TRBD1. CDR1 is SGHNT and CDR2 is YYREEE in the germline V gene (reference sequence). This CDR3 is 15 amino acids long. With V trimmed by 1 base and J by 2 bases, 5 bases remained unmatched. The DNA for the CDR3 is TGTGCCAGCAGCTTGAGAGGGGGCGAAAACACTGAAGCTTTCTTT. It codes for CASSLRGGENTEAFF.

The V and J genes are TRBV13 and TRBJ1-2, with D unresolved. V dropped 5 bases and J dropped 1 base, with 14 bases sitting between them. The CDR3 loop spans 15 amino acids. Germline CDR1 is PRHDT and CDR2 is FYEKMQ (reference sequence). CDR3 coding DNA: TGTGCCAGCAGCCCCACCGGTGAGCTTAACTATGGCTACACCTTC. Its translation: CASSPTGELNYGYTF.

This clone turned up a few times. V is TRBV19 and J is TRBJ1-1; D gene unclear. This CDR3 spans 17 amino acids. Germline assignment: CDR1 LNHDA and CDR2 SQIVND (reference sequence). V lost 7 bases and J 7 bases, leaving 28 bases between the germline ends. For the CDR3, the DNA is TGTGCCAGTACCCCCTCGACTTATCGTAACCCAAGTAATGAAGCTTTCTTT. Translating gives CASTPSTYRNPSNEAFF.

CDR3 DNA: TGTGCCAGCAGCCCAGGAGGGGATCAGCCCCAGCATTTT. Its protein is CASSPGGDQPQHF. This rearrangement joins TRBV7-2 to TRBJ1-5; perhaps TRBD1 as D (5 bases). Trimming cost V 5 bases and J 5 bases, with 10 bases left between them. The CDR3 extends over 13 amino acids. The germline gives CDR1 SGHTA, CDR2 FQGNSA.

V usage is TRBV19 and J usage is TRBJ2-2; TRBD1 aligns across 11 bases. Germline V lookup: CDR1 LNHDA, CDR2 SQIVND (reference sequence). The CDR3 spans 15 residues. V lost 4 bases and J lost 7; bases outside the gene matches: 5. CDR3 in DNA: TGTGCCAGTAGTAGGGACAGGGGGGCCAACGGGGAGCTGTTTTTT. Translated: CASSRDRGANGELFF.

The J gene is TRBJ2-3, the V gene TRBV4-2; no clear D gene. The CDR3 has 14 residues. CDR1 LGHNA and CDR2 YNFKEQ come from the germline V gene. Trimming took 4 bases from V and 2 from J, leaving 10 bases between them. CDR3 DNA sequence: TGTGCCAGCAGCCTATTGCCGGTCACAGATACGCAGTATTTT. Its translation is CASSLLPVTDTQYF.

With respect to this clone: A read error may produce the germline difference seen at one junction end. Additional DNA sequences in this sample encode the identical CDR3. The J gene is TRBJ1-1, the V gene TRBV11-2, with a tentative D call TRBD1 (6 bases). The CDR3 is 14 residues long. Germline V gene lookup returns CDR1 SGHAT and CDR2 FQNNGV. Here the CDR3 reads CASSPQGPNTEAFF. For the CDR3, the DNA is TGTGCCAGCAGCCCGCAGGGGCCGAACACTGAAGCCTTCTTT.

Remarks on this clone: The germline gene is not matched at one end of the junction; a read error may be the cause. This chain connects TRBV7-8 to TRBJ2-7, with D possibly being TRBD2 (6 bases). Germline assignment: CDR1 SGHVS and CDR2 FQNEAQ. This CDR3 has 15 amino acids. The CDR3 sequence is CASSLAIGGAYQQYF. DNA for the CDR3: TGTGCCAGCAGCTTAGCGATAGGCGGGGCCTACCAGCAGTACTTC.

The rearrangement uses TRBV18 and TRBJ2-7; TRBD1 is a possible D gene (5 bases). Germline V lookup: CDR1 KGHSH, CDR2 LQKENI. Trimming removed 4 bases from V and 3 bases from J, with 16 bases in between. The CDR3 consists of 15 residues. This CDR3 is CASSRVGADLYEQYF. In nucleotides, the CDR3 is TGTGCCAGCTCACGGGTTGGGGCGGATCTCTACGAGCAGTACTTC.

V usage is TRBV5-1 and J usage is TRBJ2-5; D perhaps matches TRBD2 (5 bases). The V gene lost 0 bases and the J gene lost 5 bases, with 11 bases spanning the gap. The length of the CDR3 is 14 residues. CDR1 and CDR2 from the germline V gene are SGHRS and YFSETQ. CDR3 protein: CASSLDGRDETQYF. CDR3 coding DNA: TGCGCCAGCAGCTTGGATGGGAGAGACGAGACCCAGTACTTC. Full variable domain (outside the CDR3, taken from reference TRBV5-1 and TRBJ2-5): KAGVTQTPRYLIKTRGQQVTLSCSPISGHRSVSWYQQTPGQGLQFLFEYFSETQRNKGNFPGRFSGRQFSNSRSEMNVSTLELGDSALYLCASSLDGRDETQYFGPGTRLLVL.

A single count supports this clone. The chain recombines TRBV19 with TRBJ1-2; 9 bases agree with TRBD1. J gave up 2 bases and V 4 bases, and 11 bases lay outside the gene matches. The germline CDR1 and CDR2 sequences are LNHDA and SQIVND (reference sequence). This CDR3 is built from 17 residues. As DNA, the CDR3 is TGTGCCAGTAGTAACCATATGCCCGGGACAGGGAACTATGGCTACACCTTC. It translates to CASSNHMPGTGNYGYTF.

J is TRBJ2-5 and V is TRBV7-2; the D gene is possibly TRBD2 (6 bases). Germline V gene sequence: CDR1 SGHTA, CDR2 FQGNSA. CDR3 size: 12 residues. V gave up 4 bases and J gave up 9 bases, with 12 bases separating them. The CDR3 reads CASSWDSLAQYF. The CDR3 region has the DNA TGTGCCAGCAGCTGGGACTCGCTCGCCCAGTACTTC. Full variable domain (missing parts from reference TRBV7-2 and TRBJ2-5): GAGVSQSPSNKVTEKGKDVELRCDPISGHTALYWYRQSLGQGLEFLIYFQGNSAPDKSGLPSDRFSAERTGGSVSTLTIQRTQQEDSAVYLCASSWDSLAQYFGPGTRLLVL.

The CDR3 DNA reads TGTGCCAGCAGCCCTACTAGCGGGCAGGAGACCCAGTACTTC. Translation gives CASSPTSGQETQYF. The V call is TRBV11-3, the J call TRBJ2-5; TRBD2 agrees at 9 bases. The J segment lost 5 bases and the V segment lost 5 bases, leaving 6 bases of the junction unmatched. The CDR3 extends over 14 amino acids. Germline assignment: CDR1 SGHNT and CDR2 YENEEA.

The chain employs TRBV5-6 and TRBJ2-5, with a possible D match to TRBD1 (5 bases). The CDR3 runs 13 residues. V dropped 3 bases and J dropped 2 bases, with 8 bases sitting between them. The germline gives CDR1 SGHDT, CDR2 YYEEEE. The CDR3 bases are TGTGCCAGCAGCTGGACACTACAAGAGACCCAGTACTTC. Its protein is CASSWTLQETQYF.

Only a few counts were recorded for this clone. The sample holds other DNA sequences that translate to the same CDR3. The rearrangement links TRBV7-3 to TRBJ1-1; unclear D gene. The CDR3 is 14 residues long. The germline V gene encodes CDR1 SGHTA and CDR2 FQGTGA. With 1 base removed from V and 1 base from J, the gap between germline ends came to 7 bases. In DNA form, the CDR3 reads TGTGCCAGCAGCTTAAGTTCGGGGAACACTGAAGCTTTCTTT. Translation gives CASSLSSGNTEAFF.